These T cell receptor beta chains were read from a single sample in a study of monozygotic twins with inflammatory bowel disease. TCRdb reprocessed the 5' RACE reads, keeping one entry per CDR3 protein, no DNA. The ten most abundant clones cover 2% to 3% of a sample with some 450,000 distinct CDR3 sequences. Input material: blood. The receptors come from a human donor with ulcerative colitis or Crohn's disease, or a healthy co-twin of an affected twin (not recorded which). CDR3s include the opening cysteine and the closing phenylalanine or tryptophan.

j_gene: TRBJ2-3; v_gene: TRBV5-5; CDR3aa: CASSFSGITTDTQYF
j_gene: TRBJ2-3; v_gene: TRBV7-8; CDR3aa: CASSSRISSGRITDTQYF
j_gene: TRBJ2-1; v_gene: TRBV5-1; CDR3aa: CASSLMGGAGSYNEQFF
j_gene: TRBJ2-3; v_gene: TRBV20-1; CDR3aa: CSAKLGTDTQYF
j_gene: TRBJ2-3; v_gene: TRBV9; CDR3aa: CASSVKGVGTDTQYF
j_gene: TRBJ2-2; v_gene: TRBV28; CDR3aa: CASMMGVELFF
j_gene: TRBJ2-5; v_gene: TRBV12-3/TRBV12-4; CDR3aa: CASSSWSGGGKETQYF
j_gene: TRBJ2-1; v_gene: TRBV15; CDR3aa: CATSRDRQSSYNEQFF
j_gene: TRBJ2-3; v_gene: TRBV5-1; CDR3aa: CASSSSDRLDTQYF
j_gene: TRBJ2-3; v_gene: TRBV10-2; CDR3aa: CASNNPNRLKDTDTQYF
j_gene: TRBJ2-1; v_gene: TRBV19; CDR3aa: CASSSPETRQGRTYNEQFF
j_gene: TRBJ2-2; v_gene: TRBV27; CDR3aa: CASSLSSINGVWSTGELFF
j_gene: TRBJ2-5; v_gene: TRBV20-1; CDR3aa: CSARMGLAGITSGETQYF
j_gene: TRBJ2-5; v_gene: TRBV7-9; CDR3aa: CASSPLTGGETQYF
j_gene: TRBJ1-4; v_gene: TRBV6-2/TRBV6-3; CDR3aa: CAAEDGNEKLFF
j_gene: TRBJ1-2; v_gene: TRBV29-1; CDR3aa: CSVETFETDNYGHTF
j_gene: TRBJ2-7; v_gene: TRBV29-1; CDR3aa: CSVETPKSYEQYF
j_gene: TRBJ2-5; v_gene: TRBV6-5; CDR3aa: CASSYTQRAQETQYF
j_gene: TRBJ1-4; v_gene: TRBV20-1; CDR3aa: CSARDITGGEKLFF
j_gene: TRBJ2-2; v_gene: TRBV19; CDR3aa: CASGVPYGELFF
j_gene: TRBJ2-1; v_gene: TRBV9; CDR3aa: CASSADRVSYNEQFF
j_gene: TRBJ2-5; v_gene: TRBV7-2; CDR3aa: CASRSAETQYF
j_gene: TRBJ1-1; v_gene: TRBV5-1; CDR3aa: CASSDDRANTEAFF
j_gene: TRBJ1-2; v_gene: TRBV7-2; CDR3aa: CASSPAGGSNYGYTF
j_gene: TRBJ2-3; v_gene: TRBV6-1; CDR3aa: CASKTSGSPDTQYF
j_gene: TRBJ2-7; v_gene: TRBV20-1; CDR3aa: CSAQSDSTSYEQYF
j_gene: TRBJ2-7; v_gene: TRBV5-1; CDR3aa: CASSLTGTIEQYF
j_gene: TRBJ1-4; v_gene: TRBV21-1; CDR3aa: CASISGPGDEKLFF
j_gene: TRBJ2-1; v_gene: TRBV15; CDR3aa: CATSTRTAYNEQFF
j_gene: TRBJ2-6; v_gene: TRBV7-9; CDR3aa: CASSLGAGSGANVLTF
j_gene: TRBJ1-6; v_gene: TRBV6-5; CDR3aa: CASSTGANSPLHF
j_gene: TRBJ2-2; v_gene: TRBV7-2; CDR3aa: CASRTHPGQGETGELFF
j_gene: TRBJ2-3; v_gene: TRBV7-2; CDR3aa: CASSLFRNLPTDTQYF
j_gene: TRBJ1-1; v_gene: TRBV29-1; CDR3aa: CSVGQTGTTLNTEAFF
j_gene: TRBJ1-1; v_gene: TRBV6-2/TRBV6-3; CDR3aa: CASSYQGIAEAFF
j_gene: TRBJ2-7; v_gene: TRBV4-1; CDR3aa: CASSQASPGQGFSYEQYF
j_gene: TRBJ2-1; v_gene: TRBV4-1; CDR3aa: CASSQDPDSSYNEQFF
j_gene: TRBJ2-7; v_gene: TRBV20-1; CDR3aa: CSANPRTGTGEQYF
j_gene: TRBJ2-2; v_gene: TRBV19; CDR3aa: CASSIDRGLNTGELFF
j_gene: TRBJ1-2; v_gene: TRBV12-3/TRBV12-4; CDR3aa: CASSRRQGAGYGYTF
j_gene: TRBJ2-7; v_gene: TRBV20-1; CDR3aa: CSARDGTSGINEQYF
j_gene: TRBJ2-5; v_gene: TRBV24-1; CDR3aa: CATSAPGTEKTQYF